One sample yielded the 15 T cell receptor beta chains listed below, sequenced in a study of blood T cell repertoires in COVID-19 (dated by TCRdb to between 2020 and 2021). The protocol used for the library was the immunoSEQ multiplex PCR assay. The table comes from immuneACCESS by way of TCRdb, which keeps in-frame sequences with V and J called. Part of the clones is missing from these tables; in studies checked, under half for an unresolved V gene and the rest for unknown reasons. The sample has about 380,000 clones on record, 88% of them singletons. 1.2% of the sample is in the top ten clones. The material sequenced was PBMCs or T cells enriched from blood (not recorded which). The receptor set was obtained from a woman between 18 and 29 years old who had recovered from COVID-19.

The chain joins TRBV4-2 to TRBJ2-2; perhaps TRBD2 as D (6 bases). CDR1 and CDR2 from the germline V gene are LGHNA and YNFKEQ. V was pared by 4 bases and J by 3 bases, with 12 bases between. This CDR3 is built from 15 residues. This chain's CDR3 is CASSLTRAYTGELFF. In DNA, the CDR3 is TGTGCCAGCAGCCTGACTAGGGCCTACACCGGGGAGCTGTTTTTT.

The V and J genes are TRBV4-1 and TRBJ2-2, with 10 bases identical to TRBD2. Looked up from germline, CDR1 is MGHRA and CDR2 is YSYEKL. The V segment lost 6 bases and the J segment 5 bases; nucleotides outside the gene matches: 3. This CDR3 contains 14 residues. DNA of the CDR3: TGCGCCAGCAGTAGCGGGGGGAATACCGGGGAGCTGTTTTTT. Protein: CASSSGGNTGELFF.

The chain combines TRBV5-1 with TRBJ1-3; TRBD1 might be the D (6 bases). Trimming shortened V by 4 bases and J by 0 bases, and 11 bases separated the two germline ends. Per the germline V gene, CDR1 is SGHRS and CDR2 is YFSETQ. This CDR3 region has 15 residues. The CDR3 sequence is CASSTGQYSGNTIYF. The DNA for the CDR3 is TGCGCCAGCAGCACTGGACAGTACTCTGGAAACACCATATATTTT. Combining the CDR3 with reference TRBV5-1 and TRBJ1-3 gives the whole variable domain KAGVTQTPRYLIKTRGQQVTLSCSPISGHRSVSWYQQTPGQGLQFLFEYFSETQRNKGNFPGRFSGRQFSNSRSEMNVSTLELGDSALYLCASSTGQYSGNTIYFGEGSWLTVV.

J is TRBJ2-7 and V is TRBV10-1, with 8 positions matching TRBD1. CDR1 WNHNN and CDR2 SYGVQD come from the germline V gene (reference sequence). The V gene end was trimmed by 6 bases and the J gene end by 5 bases; junction bases not matched to a gene: 6. The CDR3 length is 13 residues. The CDR3 DNA sequence: TGCGCCAGCAGCCGAGGACAGGGCCACGAGCAGTACTTC. Its protein is CASSRGQGHEQYF.

The chain couples TRBV7-9 to TRBJ1-2; 7 nucleotides agree with TRBD1. The CDR3 runs 12 residues. From germline, CDR1 is SEHNR and CDR2 FQNEAQ (reference sequence). With V trimmed by 4 bases and J by 6 bases, 2 bases remained unmatched. In nucleotides, the CDR3 is TGTGCCAGCAGCTCAGGGGGTGATGGCTACACCTTC. Its protein is CASSSGGDGYTF.

This chain links TRBV7-9 with TRBJ2-7; TRBD2 is a possible D gene (6 bases). The CDR3 has 14 amino acids. Trimming took off 5 bases at V and 0 bases at J, with 11 bases between the two ends. Germline values: CDR1 SEHNR, CDR2 FQNEAQ (reference sequence). CDR3 DNA sequence: TGTGCCAGCAGCCCCGCCGGGAGCTCCTACGAGCAGTACTTC. Translated: CASSPAGSSYEQYF.

The chain employs TRBV19 and TRBJ1-4; D unclear. Germline CDR1 is LNHDA and CDR2 is SQIVND (reference sequence). V was shortened by 6 bases and J by 5 bases, with 13 bases between the two germline ends. The CDR3 extends over 14 amino acids. This chain's CDR3 is CASRPRGRNEKLFF. The CDR3 bases are TGTGCCAGTAGACCTCGGGGTAGAAATGAAAAACTGTTTTTT.

The chain recombines TRBV5-1 with TRBJ2-7, with 7 nucleotides matching TRBD2. From germline, CDR1 is SGHRS and CDR2 YFSETQ. V lost 7 bases, J lost 3 bases, and 10 bases stayed unmatched. There are 14 residues in the CDR3. CDR3 sequence: CASPSFGRGYEQYF. CDR3 DNA sequence: TGCGCCAGCCCAAGCTTTGGGAGGGGCTACGAGCAGTACTTC.

The J gene is TRBJ1-4, the V gene TRBV29-1, with a weak D call TRBD1 (5 bases). CDR3 length: 14 amino acids. In germline, CDR1 is SQVTM, CDR2 ANQGSEA. With 5 bases removed from V and 4 bases from J, the gap between germline ends came to 14 bases. CDR3 protein: CSVKGSALNEKLFF. The CDR3 DNA follows: TGCAGCGTTAAGGGGTCCGCACTTAATGAAAAACTGTTTTTT.

The chain links TRBV28 to TRBJ1-1; 7 bases line up with TRBD1. There are 14 residues in the CDR3. V shed 4 bases and J 0 bases; nucleotides not matched to a gene: 2. Germline CDR1 is MDHEN and CDR2 is SYDVKM. CDR3 protein: CASSSGGMNTEAFF. CDR3 sequence (DNA): TGTGCCAGCAGTTCAGGGGGGATGAACACTGAAGCTTTCTTT.

The J gene is TRBJ2-5, the V gene TRBV4-1; the match to TRBD2 covers 11 bases. Germline V gene lookup returns CDR1 MGHRA and CDR2 YSYEKL. After removal of 0 bases from V and 2 bases from J, the junction contained 11 bases not matched to a gene. The CDR3 totals 19 residues. The CDR3 reads CASSQDTFRGLAVQETQYF. CDR3 bases: TGCGCCAGCAGCCAAGATACGTTTAGGGGACTAGCGGTTCAAGAGACCCAGTACTTC.

CDR3 loop: CASSSTGPGGNQPQHF. The CDR3 DNA sequence: TGTGCCAGCAGTTCTACAGGGCCGGGAGGAAATCAGCCCCAGCATTTT. This chain uses TRBV6-5 with TRBJ1-5; a weak D match, TRBD1 (6 bases). The V gene lost 4 bases and the J gene lost 4 bases, with 17 bases spanning the gap. Germline V lookup: CDR1 MNHEY, CDR2 SVGAGI. The CDR3 loop spans 16 amino acids.

This clone was detected a few times. The rearrangement joins TRBV6-5 to TRBJ1-2, with 7 bases fitting TRBD1. Per germline, CDR1 MNHEY and CDR2 SVGAGI. The V and J ends lost 6 bases and 6 bases, in that order; junction bases with no gene match: 7. This CDR3 is built from 13 residues. DNA of the CDR3: TGTGCCAGCAGACCAACAGGGGTCCATGGCTACACCTTC. Amino acid sequence: CASRPTGVHGYTF.

The chain combines TRBV5-6 with TRBJ2-2; 13 bases line up with TRBD2. Germline CDR1 reads SGHDT; CDR2 reads YYEEEE. The CDR3 has 18 residues. Trimming took 4 bases from V and 3 from J; bases not matched to a gene: 9. DNA for the CDR3: TGTGCCAGCAGCCACCGACTAGCGGGGGGCCGCTACACCGGGGAGCTGTTTTTT. The encoded protein is CASSHRLAGGRYTGELFF.

This chain joins TRBV11-2 and TRBJ1-1, with 9 positions matching TRBD1. J lost 5 bases, V lost 2 bases, and 9 bases had no gene match. The CDR3 spans 16 residues. Germline loops: CDR1 SGHAT, CDR2 FQNNGV. CDR3 protein: CASSLRGGQGWTEAFF. DNA for the CDR3: TGTGCCAGCAGCTTAAGAGGAGGACAGGGGTGGACTGAAGCTTTCTTT.